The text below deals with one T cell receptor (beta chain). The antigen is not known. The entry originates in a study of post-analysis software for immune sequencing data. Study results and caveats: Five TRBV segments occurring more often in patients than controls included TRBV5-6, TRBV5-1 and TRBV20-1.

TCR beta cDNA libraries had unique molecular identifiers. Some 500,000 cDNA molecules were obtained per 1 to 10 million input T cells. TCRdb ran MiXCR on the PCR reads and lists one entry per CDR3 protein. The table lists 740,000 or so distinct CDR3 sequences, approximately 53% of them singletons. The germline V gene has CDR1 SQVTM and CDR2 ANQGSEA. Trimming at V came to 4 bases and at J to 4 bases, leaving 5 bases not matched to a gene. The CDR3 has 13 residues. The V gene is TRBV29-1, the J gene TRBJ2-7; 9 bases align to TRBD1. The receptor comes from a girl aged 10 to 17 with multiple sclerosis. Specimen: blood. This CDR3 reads CSVGTGEIYEQYF. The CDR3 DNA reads TGCAGCGTTGGGACAGGGGAAATTTACGAGCAGTACTTC.